Each of the 9 T cell receptor beta chains below was sequenced from the same sample in a study of regulatory T cells in long-lasting Graves disease (dated by TCRdb to about 2021). Library creation used multiplex PCR. The sample was run on an Illumina HiSeq 4000. CDR3 regions were amplified by Arm-PCR with iRepertoire HTBI primers to construct TCR beta libraries. The public reads were reanalyzed by TCRdb: fastp trimming at Q25, MiXCR alignment, in-frame beta chains only. Rows with one shared CDR3 protein collapse into an entry with the most common genes and DNA. This sample holds about 380,000 distinct CDR3 sequences; roughly a sixth were observed only once. Clones ranked in the top ten supply over 20% of the sample. This specimen's time point label, interpreted: newly diagnosed GD, antithyroid drugs for less than 3 months. For both TCR sequencing and RNA sequencing, RNA was extracted from PBMCs using TRIzol.

The sample in question was peripheral blood mononuclear cells (PBMCs), obtained at new diagnosis, from a patient treated with antithyroid drugs. These receptors all come from a female donor with Graves disease.

At least ten counts were recorded for this clonotype. Its ends do not fully match the called genes, so a read error is possible. The chain combines TRBV20-1 with TRBJ1-5; D unresolved. CDR1 is DFQATT and CDR2 is SNEGSKA in the germline V gene (reference sequence). The CDR3 extends over 15 amino acids. The CDR3 DNA reads as TGCAGCGCTACCGGGGTGAGCGATAGCAATCAGCCCCAGCATTTT. Protein: CSATGVSDSNQPQHF.

This clonotype occurred a few times. The gene calls are TRBV29-1 and TRBJ1-2; possible D gene TRBD1, 5 bases. Germline-derived CDR1 and CDR2 are SQVTM and ANQGSEA. V lost 7 bases and J 1 base, leaving 7 bases between the germline ends. The CDR3 spans 11 residues. The DNA of the CDR3 is TGCAGCGGGGGGGGTAACTATGGCTACACCTTC. Amino acids: CSGGGNYGYTF.

The chain links TRBV20-1 to TRBJ1-2; TRBD1 matches at 9 bases. In germline, CDR1 is DFQATT, CDR2 SNEGSKA (reference sequence). The CDR3 is 13 residues long. With 2 bases clipped from V and 6 bases from J, the junction kept 4 bases outside the gene matches. CDR3 loop: CSARPGQGDGYTF. CDR3 sequence (DNA): TGCAGTGCTAGACCGGGACAGGGAGATGGCTACACCTTC.

This clonotype was seen at least ten times. This chain links TRBV28 with TRBJ2-2; D not resolved. Trimming took off 1 base at V and 0 bases at J, with 15 bases between the two ends. This CDR3 has 18 amino acids. CDR1 and CDR2 (germline): MDHEN, SYDVKM. CDR3 DNA sequence: TGTGCCAGCAGTTTATATTTTATGGCAGCCACGAACACCGGGGAGCTGTTTTTT. Translated, it gives CASSLYFMAATNTGELFF.

In its sample, this clonotype was seen many times. The chain carries TRBV29-1 and TRBJ2-1; D call uncertain. Germline V lookup: CDR1 SQVTM, CDR2 ANQGSEA. The CDR3 extends over 10 amino acids. V was shortened by 5 bases and J by 5 bases, with 4 bases between the two germline ends. For the CDR3, the DNA is TGCAGCGTTCAACACAATGAGCAGTTCTTC. As protein: CSVQHNEQFF.

This clonotype was found many times. The chain couples TRBV24-1 to TRBJ2-3; D not resolved. Trimming removed 3 bases at V and 3 bases at J, with 15 bases between. The V gene's germline CDR1 is KGHDR and CDR2 SFDVKD. The CDR3 covers 16 residues. The CDR3 reads CATSDGDFSGTDTQYF. The CDR3 region has the DNA TGTGCCACCAGTGATGGGGATTTTTCGGGTACAGATACGCAGTATTTT.

Details on this clonotype: The junction does not match germline at one end; this may be a read error. The chain joins TRBV29-1 to TRBJ2-2, with D perhaps TRBD1 (6 bases). This CDR3 has 15 amino acids. Per germline, CDR1 SQVTM and CDR2 ANQGSEA. The CDR3 reads CSVGGGQTNTGEPFF. As DNA, the CDR3 is TGCAGCGTGGGTGGGGGCCAGACGAACACCGGGGAGCCGTTTTTT.

Many counts were recorded for this clonotype. The chain carries TRBV11-2 and TRBJ1-2; D is undetermined. The CDR3 is 17 residues long. V lost 4 bases, J lost 3 bases, and 21 bases lay in between. Germline lookup yields CDR1 SGHAT and CDR2 FQNNGV. CDR3 DNA sequence: TGTGCCAGCAGCTCTCGTAATGATAAAACACGCTACTATGGCTACACCTTC. Translating it yields CASSSRNDKTRYYGYTF.

This clonotype appeared many times. This chain uses TRBV9 with TRBJ2-2, with a possible D match to TRBD1 (5 bases). Germline V gene lookup returns CDR1 SGDLS and CDR2 YYNGEE. There are 16 residues in the CDR3. Trimming shortened V by 0 bases and J by 1 base, and 10 bases separated the two germline ends. CDR3 in DNA: TGTGCCAGCAGCGTAGCACCCCAGGGGAACACCGGGGAGCTGTTTTTT. Its protein is CASSVAPQGNTGELFF.